This T cell receptor (beta chain) was documented in a study of CD8+ T cells in alopecia areata. Looking at the study overall: Skin grafts from roughly 6-13-month-old C3H/HeJ donors with spontaneous alopecia were placed on approximately 6-11-week-old female C3H/HeJ mice.

This clone was seen only a few times. Gene names denote mouse genes. The sequenced fragment ends 4 residues before the CDR3 boundary, so the rest is inferred from the germline J gene. The CDR3 covers 12 residues. Germline V CDR1 and CDR2: FNHDT, SITEND (reference sequence). Cells from pooled cutaneous lymph nodes were sorted by CD4, CD8alpha, NKG2D, NKG2ACE and other markers. Extraction of RNA preceded its reverse transcription into cDNA, which served as the sequencing template. Profiled with immunoSEQ multiplex PCR; TCRdb holds only in-frame clones, not every one. The profile covers around 300,000 clones, none occurring a single time.

The receptor's source is a C3H/HeJ mouse with alopecia areata. MHC haplotype: H2-k. The chain has TRBV19 and TRBJ1-1, with D unresolved. The sequencing sample was made of CD4+ T cells sorted from a lymph node. This CDR3 is CASSNRETEVFF. Partial CDR3 DNA: TGTGCCAGCAGTAACAGAGAGACA.